The 24 T cell receptor beta chains in this list originate from one sample, sequenced in a study of blood T cell repertoires in COVID-19. Libraries were prepared by immunoSEQ multiplex PCR; TCRdb keeps only in-frame clonotypes and omits some of them. This sample yields 85,000 to 110,000 clones, of which about nine tenths are seen a single time; roughly 15% belongs to the top ten. The sequencing sample was made of peripheral blood. The receptors stem from a woman older than 75 in a cohort sampled during active COVID-19.

The V call is TRBV27, the J call TRBJ1-2; D ambiguous. The CDR3 is 13 residues long. V gave up 8 bases and J gave up 5 bases, with 15 bases separating them. The germline CDR1 and CDR2 sequences are MNHEY and SMNVEV (reference sequence). The CDR3 is CASSAGNQYGYTF. The CDR3 DNA reads TGTGCCAGCTCGGCAGGCAACCAATATGGCTACACCTTC.

The table lists this clone with a count of one. The chain has TRBV7-2 and TRBJ2-7; tentatively, D is TRBD1 (5 bases). CDR1 is SGHTA and CDR2 is FQGNSA in the germline V gene. This CDR3 has 14 residues. V was clipped by 2 bases and J by 5 bases, with 13 bases between them. The CDR3 here is CASSLRQSTDEQYF. For the CDR3, the DNA is TGTGCCAGCAGCTTAAGACAGAGTACCGACGAGCAGTACTTC.

The V and J genes are TRBV18 and TRBJ2-1; D is perhaps TRBD1 (6 bases). The V gene's germline CDR1 is KGHSH and CDR2 LQKENI. CDR3 length: 13 residues. V shed 6 bases and J shed 12 bases, with 18 bases lying between them. CDR3 DNA: TGTGCCAGCTCCCCGGATCAAGCACAGGGGCAGTTCTTC. As protein: CASSPDQAQGQFF.

The rearrangement links TRBV10-3 to TRBJ2-7; 9 positions match TRBD1. CDR1 and CDR2 from the germline V gene are ENHRY and SYGVKD. This CDR3 spans 14 amino acids. The trim removed 6 bases at V and 2 bases at J, leaving 5 bases unmatched. The CDR3 region has the DNA TGTGCCATCAGCCCGGGACAGGGCCCCTACGAGCAGTACTTC. The encoded protein is CAISPGQGPYEQYF.

CDR3 sequence (DNA): TGTGCCAGCAGTCGCGCAGGGCTGGTCTACGAGCAGTACTTC. It translates to CASSRAGLVYEQYF. The chain has TRBV27 and TRBJ2-7; D is perhaps TRBD1 (5 bases). Germline lookup yields CDR1 MNHEY and CDR2 SMNVEV (reference sequence). The CDR3 sequence is 14 residues long. V was clipped by 5 bases and J by 3 bases, with 14 bases between them.

J is TRBJ2-3 and V is TRBV5-1; 11 bases agree with TRBD2. This CDR3 is built from 16 residues. Germline-derived CDR1 and CDR2 are SGHRS and YFSETQ. Trimming cost V 4 bases and J 3 bases; bases outside gene matches: 7. The CDR3 nucleotides are TGCGCCAGCAGCGGCACCTTAGCGGGGGGGACAGATACGCAGTATTTT. It yields the protein CASSGTLAGGTDTQYF.

The gene calls are TRBV6-5 and TRBJ2-1, with 9 bases matching TRBD2. Unmatched junction bases numbered 5, after V lost 8 bases and J lost 6 bases. Germline V gene data show CDR1 as MNHEY and CDR2 as SVGAGI. The CDR3 has 13 amino acids. The CDR3 nucleotides read TGTGCCAGCTGGCGGGAGGGCCGCAATGAGCAGTTCTTC. Translated: CASWREGRNEQFF.

V gene TRBV18 combines with J gene TRBJ2-1, with 7 positions matching TRBD2. Germline values: CDR1 KGHSH, CDR2 LQKENI. CDR3 length: 17 residues. With V trimmed by 3 bases and J by 0 bases, 8 bases remained unmatched. This CDR3 is CASSPPVGGSSYNEQFF. For the CDR3, the DNA is TGTGCCAGCTCACCTCCCGTGGGGGGGAGCTCCTACAATGAGCAGTTCTTC.

The J gene is TRBJ2-2, the V gene TRBV29-1; 9 positions agree with TRBD1. J gave up 6 bases and V 7 bases, and 12 bases lay outside the gene matches. Looked up from germline, CDR1 is SQVTM and CDR2 is ANQGSEA. The CDR3 length is 15 residues. The CDR3 region has the DNA TGCAGCGCCCGACCAGGGACAGGGAGGCCCGGGGAGCTGTTTTTT. Amino acids: CSARPGTGRPGELFF.

The chain carries TRBV30 and TRBJ1-4; perhaps TRBD1 as D (5 bases). Trimming took off 2 bases at V and 5 bases at J, with 21 bases between the two ends. Germline V gene data show CDR1 as GTSNPN and CDR2 as SVGIG (reference sequence). CDR3 size: 17 residues. This CDR3 is CAWSRGSRQGGNEKLFF. The CDR3 bases are TGTGCCTGGAGTCGGGGGTCACGGCAGGGAGGAAATGAAAAACTGTTTTTT.

This chain uses TRBV19 with TRBJ1-4; D gene ambiguous. The CDR3 spans 13 residues. Per the germline V gene, CDR1 is LNHDA and CDR2 is SQIVND (reference sequence). Trimming removed 10 bases at V and 4 bases at J, with 13 bases between. The CDR3 coding sequence is TGTGCCACTGGGCCAGGCATTAATGAAAAACTGTTTTTT. This encodes CATGPGINEKLFF.

In its sample, this clone was seen once. The gene calls are TRBV10-3 and TRBJ1-1, with 9 bases aligning to TRBD1. V lost 6 bases to trimming and J lost 2 bases; unmatched junction nucleotides: 4. CDR1 is ENHRY, CDR2 SYGVKD, per germline. CDR3 length: 14 amino acids. This chain's CDR3 is CAISRTGDNTEAFF. The CDR3 DNA is TGTGCCATCAGCAGGACAGGGGACAACACTGAAGCTTTCTTT.

This rearrangement joins TRBV18 to TRBJ2-5, with a weak D call TRBD1 (6 bases). V lost 4 bases to trimming and J lost 4 bases, with 13 bases between them. The germline V gene has CDR1 KGHSH and CDR2 LQKENI. The CDR3 runs to 14 residues. Written as DNA, the CDR3 is TGTGCCAGCTCACTTTCCGCAGGGGTAGAGACCCAGTACTTC. Its translation is CASSLSAGVETQYF.

The chain has TRBV28 and TRBJ1-5, with a tentative D call TRBD1 (5 bases). Germline values: CDR1 MDHEN, CDR2 SYDVKM. The CDR3 extends over 17 amino acids. V shed 5 bases and J shed 3 bases, with 20 bases lying between them. As DNA, the CDR3 is TGTGCCAGCAGTGATCCCCGGGGGGGGGATATCAATCAGCCCCAGCATTTT. It yields the protein CASSDPRGGDINQPQHF.

The chain couples TRBV5-4 to TRBJ2-3; D possibly corresponds to TRBD2 (5 bases). Germline lookup yields CDR1 SGHNT and CDR2 YYREEE (reference sequence). V gave up 4 bases and J gave up 5 bases, with 14 bases separating them. The CDR3 is 14 amino acids. The CDR3 spells CASSPGVAQDTQYF. CDR3 DNA sequence: TGTGCCAGCAGCCCCGGGGTAGCACAAGATACGCAGTATTTT.

The chain links TRBV30 to TRBJ2-5, with D perhaps matching TRBD2 (5 bases). The CDR3 spans 12 residues. Trimming removed 3 bases at V and 5 bases at J, with 10 bases between. Germline values: CDR1 GTSNPN, CDR2 SVGIG (reference sequence). The CDR3 reads CAWRGSWETQYF. In DNA, the CDR3 is TGTGCCTGGAGGGGGAGTTGGGAGACCCAGTACTTC.

CDR3 sequence: CASRLAGGRLMGDTQYF. In DNA form, the CDR3 reads TGTGCCAGTAGACTAGCGGGGGGAAGGCTTATGGGAGATACGCAGTATTTT. The rearrangement links TRBV19 to TRBJ2-3; 12 nucleotides agree with TRBD2. The CDR3 is 17 amino acids. The V and J ends lost 6 bases and 5 bases, in that order; junction bases with no gene match: 12. Germline V gene data show CDR1 as LNHDA and CDR2 as SQIVND (reference sequence). Supplemented by reference TRBV19 and TRBJ2-3, the full variable domain reads DGGITQSPKYLFRKEGQNVTLSCEQNLNHDAMYWYRQDPGQGLRLIYYSQIVNDFQKGDIAEGYSVSREKKESFPLTVTSAQKNPTAFYLCASRLAGGRLMGDTQYFGPGTRLTVL.

This rearrangement joins TRBV27 to TRBJ2-2, with 10 positions matching TRBD2. The germline V gene has CDR1 MNHEY and CDR2 SMNVEV (reference sequence). The CDR3 has 15 residues. Trimming removed 7 bases from V and 2 bases from J; junction bases left unmatched: 4. The CDR3 nucleotides are TGTGCCAGCAAGTGGACTAGCGGTAACACCGGGGAGCTGTTTTTT. This sequence encodes CASKWTSGNTGELFF.

The rearrangement joins TRBV2 to TRBJ2-1; 8 bases are shared with TRBD2. J gave up 2 bases and V 5 bases, and 8 bases lay outside the gene matches. There are 16 residues in the CDR3. Germline V CDR1 and CDR2: SNHLY, FYNNEI. CDR3 in amino acids: CASSTLSGNTYNEQFF. Written as DNA, the CDR3 is TGTGCCAGCAGTACCCTTAGCGGGAACACCTACAATGAGCAGTTCTTC.

The chain couples TRBV5-1 to TRBJ2-5; no clear D gene. The germline gives CDR1 SGHRS, CDR2 YFSETQ. Trimming removed 0 bases at V and 5 bases at J, with 11 bases between. The CDR3 sequence is 14 residues long. Here the CDR3 DNA reads TGCGCCAGCAGCTTGGAGACCCCACAGGAGACCCAGTACTTC. It is translated as CASSLETPQETQYF.

V gene TRBV4-2 combines with J gene TRBJ2-3, with TRBD2 as a possible D gene (5 bases). CDR1 is LGHNA, CDR2 YNFKEQ, per germline. The CDR3 is made up of 17 amino acids. Trimming cost V 0 bases and J 7 bases, with 20 bases left between them. This chain's CDR3 is CASSQDATSGAIYTQYF. The DNA for the CDR3 is TGTGCCAGCAGCCAAGATGCTACCAGCGGAGCTATTTATACGCAGTATTTT.

This clone was detected once. This rearrangement joins TRBV14 to TRBJ2-1; 8 bases fit TRBD2. This CDR3 has 17 amino acids. V lost 5 bases to trimming and J lost 3 bases; unmatched junction nucleotides: 12. The germline CDR1 and CDR2 sequences are SGHDN and FVKESK. This chain's CDR3 is CASSARLGAGVYNEQFF. The CDR3 nucleotides are TGTGCCAGCAGCGCCCGACTCGGAGCGGGGGTCTACAATGAGCAGTTCTTC.

The CDR3 protein is CAIQGPGNTIYF. CDR3 in DNA: TGTGCCATACAGGGGCCTGGAAACACCATATATTTT. The rearrangement links TRBV10-3 to TRBJ1-3, with 7 bases lining up with TRBD1. The CDR3 extends over 12 amino acids. V lost 9 bases to trimming and J lost 2 bases; unmatched junction nucleotides: 1. Germline V gene sequence: CDR1 ENHRY, CDR2 SYGVKD.

The chain employs TRBV18 and TRBJ2-5; 7 positions match TRBD1. V was clipped by 6 bases and J by 4 bases; unmatched bases: 5. Looked up from germline, CDR1 is KGHSH and CDR2 is LQKENI. The CDR3 loop spans 13 amino acids. The CDR3 nucleotides are TGTGCCAGCTCCCTGGACAGGAGAGAGACCCAGTACTTC. It is translated as CASSLDRRETQYF.